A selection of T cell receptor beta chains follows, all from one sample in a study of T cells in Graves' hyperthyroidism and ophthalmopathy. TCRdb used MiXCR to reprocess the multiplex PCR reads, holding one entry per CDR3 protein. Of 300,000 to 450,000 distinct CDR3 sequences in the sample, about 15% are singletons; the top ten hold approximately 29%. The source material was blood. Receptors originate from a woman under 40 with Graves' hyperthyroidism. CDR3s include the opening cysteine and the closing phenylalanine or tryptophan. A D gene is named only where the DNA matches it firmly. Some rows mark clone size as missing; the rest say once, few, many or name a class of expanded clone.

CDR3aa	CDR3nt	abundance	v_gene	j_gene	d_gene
CTSIAGTANYGYTF	TGTACCAGCATCGCCGGGACAGCTAACTATGGCTACACCTTC	NA	TRBV11-2	TRBJ1-2	TRBD1
CASSFGTSGPYEQYF	TGTGCCAGCAGCTTTGGGACTAGCGGACCCTACGAGCAGTACTTC	NA	TRBV7-3	TRBJ2-7	TRBD2
CASSSFPRGKDTEAFF	TGTGCCAGCAGCTCATTCCCCCGGGGGAAGGACACTGAAGCTTTCTTT	NA	TRBV7-6	TRBJ1-1	NA
CASSGGGGNTDTQYF	TGTGCCAGCAGTGGGGGCGGTGGTAACACAGATACGCAGTATTTT	NA	TRBV28	TRBJ2-3	NA
CAWTLSSNQPQHF	TGTGCCTGGACTCTTTCTAGCAATCAGCCCCAGCATTTT	many	TRBV30	TRBJ1-5	NA
CSARAGRLSGANVLTF	TGCAGTGCTAGAGCGGGACGCCTTTCTGGGGCCAACGTCCTGACTTTC	NA	TRBV20-1	TRBJ2-6	NA
CASSLGSGTSGANVLTF	TGTGCCAGCAGTTTAGGTAGCGGGACTTCTGGGGCCAACGTCCTGACTTTC	many	TRBV6-1	TRBJ2-6	TRBD2
CASSEIGINQPQHF	TGTGCCAGCAGTGAAATAGGGATCAATCAGCCCCAGCATTTT	NA	TRBV6-1	TRBJ1-5	NA
CASSSSGRADEQFF	TGTGCCAGCAGTTCTAGCGGGAGGGCGGATGAGCAGTTCTTC	NA	TRBV11-2	TRBJ2-1	TRBD2
CAWSSEYHIQYF	TGTGCCTGGAGTTCAGAATACCACATTCAGTACTTC	many	TRBV30	TRBJ2-4	NA
CASSPLRLAGGDEQYF	TGTGCCAGCAGTCCCCTGAGACTAGCGGGCGGCGACGAGCAGTACTTC	many	TRBV28	TRBJ2-7	TRBD2
CASRPLEGSGNQPQHF	TGTGCCAGCAGACCACTGGAGGGGAGTGGCAATCAGCCCCAGCATTTT	many	TRBV6-1	TRBJ1-5	NA
CASSQATLGSETQYF	TGCGCCAGCAGCCAAGCCACCCTCGGATCGGAGACCCAGTACTTC	NA	TRBV4-1	TRBJ2-5	NA
CSARRQGARETQYF	TGCAGTGCTAGAAGACAGGGGGCGCGAGAGACCCAGTACTTC	NA	TRBV20-1	TRBJ2-5	TRBD1
CASSTQGAFNEQFF	TGTGCCAGCAGTACACAGGGGGCCTTTAATGAGCAGTTCTTC	many	TRBV28	TRBJ2-1	TRBD1
CATSDSGQGAREKLFF	TGTGCCACCAGTGACTCGGGACAGGGGGCGCGTGAAAAACTGTTTTTT	few	TRBV24-1	TRBJ1-4	TRBD1
CASSPGFLAKNIQYF	TGTGCCAGCAGTCCCGGGTTCTTAGCCAAAAACATTCAGTACTTC	NA	TRBV12-3/TRBV12-4	TRBJ2-4	NA
CASTSTDPAYEQYF	TGTGCCAGCACCTCGACGGACCCCGCCTACGAGCAGTACTTC	many	TRBV6-1	TRBJ2-7	NA
CASSLIQGAKNIQYF	TGTGCCAGCAGTTTAATACAGGGAGCCAAAAACATTCAGTACTTC	NA	TRBV28	TRBJ2-4	NA
CASSQVSGSNGELFF	TGTGCCAGCAGCCAAGTAAGCGGGAGTAACGGGGAGCTGTTTTTT	NA	TRBV3-1	TRBJ2-2	TRBD2
CSAGGQPNTEAFF	TGCAGTGCGGGGGGACAGCCGAACACTGAAGCTTTCTTT	many	TRBV20-1	TRBJ1-1	TRBD1
CASTPRLDGNTIYF	TGTGCCAGCACCCCCCGCCTAGACGGAAACACCATATATTTT	NA	TRBV6-1	TRBJ1-3	NA
CASSRGRQGGITDTQYF	TGTGCCAGCTCTAGAGGCCGACAGGGTGGAATCACAGATACGCAGTATTTT	NA	TRBV6-1	TRBJ2-3	TRBD1
CASSLAFAGTSEVYQETQYF	TGTGCCAGCAGCTTAGCGTTCGCCGGGACTAGCGAGGTGTACCAAGAGACCCAGTACTTC	many	TRBV7-7	TRBJ2-5	TRBD2
CASSSIRGDTNEQYF	TGTGCCAGCAGTTCGATCCGTGGGGATACTAACGAGCAGTACTTC	many	TRBV28	TRBJ2-7	NA
CASSLYVEGYYGYTF	TGTGCCAGCAGTTTATACGTAGAAGGTTACTATGGCTACACCTTC	few	TRBV28	TRBJ1-2	NA
CASSPRQGTNEAFF	TGTGCCAGCTCACCACGCCAGGGGACAAATGAAGCTTTCTTT	NA	TRBV18	TRBJ1-1	NA
CASSPEVNWNEKLFF	TGTGCCAGCAGCCCCGAGGTAAATTGGAATGAAAAACTGTTTTTT	NA	TRBV5-5	TRBJ1-4	NA
CASSLAGDLTGELFF	TGTGCCAGCAGTTTGGCGGGAGATTTGACCGGGGAGCTGTTTTTT	many	TRBV7-3	TRBJ2-2	TRBD2
CSASDHYEQYF	TGCAGTGCCTCGGATCACTACGAGCAGTACTTC	many	TRBV20-1	TRBJ2-7	NA
CASSQRLMGTAPFTGELFF	TGTGCCAGCAGTCAACGTCTAATGGGGACGGCCCCATTCACCGGGGAGCTGTTTTTT	many	TRBV28	TRBJ2-2	NA
CASSRGGGSTEAFF	TGTGCCAGCAGCCGGGGGGGCGGTAGCACTGAAGCTTTCTTT	many	TRBV11-3	TRBJ1-1	NA
CASIVDSGVAETQYF	TGTGCCAGCATTGTTGACAGCGGGGTGGCAGAGACCCAGTACTTC	many	TRBV7-9	TRBJ2-5	TRBD2
CAISVLAGAVADTQYF	TGTGCCATCAGTGTCCTAGCGGGAGCTGTCGCAGATACGCAGTATTTT	many	TRBV10-3	TRBJ2-3	TRBD2
CASSAGRLTGELFF	TGCGCCAGCAGTGCGGGACGACTCACCGGGGAGCTGTTTTTT	many	TRBV10-1	TRBJ2-2	NA
CAWSVRGGYEQYF	TGTGCCTGGAGTGTACGGGGGGGCTACGAGCAGTACTTC	few	TRBV30	TRBJ2-7	TRBD2
CASSFGRIAGPDTQYF	TGCGCCAGCAGCTTCGGGCGTATAGCAGGTCCAGATACGCAGTATTTT	NA	TRBV5-1	TRBJ2-3	NA
CAWSAGTGGGDEQFF	TGTGCCTGGAGCGCGGGGACAGGGGGTGGGGATGAGCAGTTCTTC	many	TRBV30	TRBJ2-1	TRBD1
CASSVYAGRVIYEQFF	TGTGCCAGCAGCGTCTATGCGGGGAGGGTTATATATGAGCAGTTCTTC	few	TRBV9	TRBJ2-1	TRBD2
CSAQSVQPQHF	TGCAGTGCTCAGTCGGTTCAGCCCCAGCATTTT	many	TRBV20-1	TRBJ1-5	NA
CASSTNREGRDQPQHF	TGTGCCAGCAGTACAAACAGGGAGGGCCGTGATCAGCCCCAGCATTTT	few	TRBV7-9	TRBJ1-5	NA
CASSPTRGREAFF	TGTGCCAGCAGCCCGACCAGGGGCCGTGAAGCTTTCTTT	many	TRBV12-3/TRBV12-4	TRBJ1-1	NA